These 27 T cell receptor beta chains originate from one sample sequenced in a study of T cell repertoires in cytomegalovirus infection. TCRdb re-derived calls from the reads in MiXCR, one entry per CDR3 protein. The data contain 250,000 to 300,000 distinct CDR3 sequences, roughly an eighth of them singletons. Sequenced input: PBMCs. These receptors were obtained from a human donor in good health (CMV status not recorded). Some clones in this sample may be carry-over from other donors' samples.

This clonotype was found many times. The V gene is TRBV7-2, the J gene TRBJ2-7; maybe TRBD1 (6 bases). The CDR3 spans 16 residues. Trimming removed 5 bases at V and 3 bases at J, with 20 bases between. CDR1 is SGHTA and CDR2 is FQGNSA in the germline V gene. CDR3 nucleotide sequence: TGTGCCAGCAGCGGCCGGGACACCCCATGGGGCTACGAGCAGTACTTC. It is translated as CASSGRDTPWGYEQYF.

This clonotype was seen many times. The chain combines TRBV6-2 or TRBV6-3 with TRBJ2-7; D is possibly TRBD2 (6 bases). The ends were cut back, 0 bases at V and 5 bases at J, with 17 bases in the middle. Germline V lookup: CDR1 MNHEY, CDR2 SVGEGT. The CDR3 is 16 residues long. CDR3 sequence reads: CASSYSMAGSYDEQYF. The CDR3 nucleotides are TGTGCCAGCAGTTACTCGATGGCGGGATCCTACGACGAGCAGTACTTC.

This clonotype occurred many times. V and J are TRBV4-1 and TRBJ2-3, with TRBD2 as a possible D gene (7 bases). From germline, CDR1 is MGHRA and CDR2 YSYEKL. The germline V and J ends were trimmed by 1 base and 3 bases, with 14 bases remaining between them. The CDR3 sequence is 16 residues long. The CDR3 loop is CASSQGGGGLTDTQYF. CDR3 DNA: TGCGCCAGCAGCCAAGGTGGCGGGGGCCTAACAGATACGCAGTATTTT.

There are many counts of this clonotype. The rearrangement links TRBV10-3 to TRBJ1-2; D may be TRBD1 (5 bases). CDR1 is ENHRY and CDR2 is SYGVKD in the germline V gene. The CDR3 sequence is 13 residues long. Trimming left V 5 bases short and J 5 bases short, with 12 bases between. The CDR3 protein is CAISQGILYGYTF. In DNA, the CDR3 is TGTGCCATCAGTCAGGGAATCTTATATGGCTACACCTTC.

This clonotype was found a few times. The DNA of the CDR3 is TGCAGTGCTAGTCTAGGCTCCCTCTACGAGCAGTACTTC. Its protein is CSASLGSLYEQYF. The rearrangement uses TRBV20-1 and TRBJ2-7, with D uncertain. Germline V gene sequence: CDR1 DFQATT, CDR2 SNEGSKA (reference sequence). V dropped 3 bases and J dropped 3 bases, with 12 bases sitting between them. This CDR3 comprises 13 residues.

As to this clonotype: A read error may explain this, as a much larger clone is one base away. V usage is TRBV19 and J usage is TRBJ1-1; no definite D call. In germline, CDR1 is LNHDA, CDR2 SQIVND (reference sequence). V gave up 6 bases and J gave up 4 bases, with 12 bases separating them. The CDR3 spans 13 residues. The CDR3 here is CASRLAKGTEAFF. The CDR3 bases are TGTGCCAGTAGACTCGCAAAAGGCACTGAAGCTTTCTTT.

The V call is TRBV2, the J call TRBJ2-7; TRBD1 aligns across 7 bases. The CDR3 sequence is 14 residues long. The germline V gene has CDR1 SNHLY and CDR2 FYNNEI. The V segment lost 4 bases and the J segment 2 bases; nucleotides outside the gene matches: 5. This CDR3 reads CASSAGQRAYEQYF. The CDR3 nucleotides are TGTGCCAGCAGTGCGGGACAGCGAGCCTACGAGCAGTACTTC.

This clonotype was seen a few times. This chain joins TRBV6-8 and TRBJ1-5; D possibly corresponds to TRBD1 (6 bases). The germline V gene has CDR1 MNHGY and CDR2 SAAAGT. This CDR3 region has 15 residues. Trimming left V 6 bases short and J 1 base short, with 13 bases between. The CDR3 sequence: CASSSTGSSNQPQHF. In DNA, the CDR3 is TGTGCCAGCAGCTCCACAGGGTCAAGCAATCAGCCCCAGCATTTT.

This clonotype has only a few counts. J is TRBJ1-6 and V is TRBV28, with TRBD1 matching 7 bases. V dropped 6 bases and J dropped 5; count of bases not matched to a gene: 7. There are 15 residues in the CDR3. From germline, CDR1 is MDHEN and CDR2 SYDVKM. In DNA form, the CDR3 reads TGTGCCAGCAGGGCAGGGACAGTCGATAATTCACCCCTCCACTTT. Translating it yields CASRAGTVDNSPLHF.

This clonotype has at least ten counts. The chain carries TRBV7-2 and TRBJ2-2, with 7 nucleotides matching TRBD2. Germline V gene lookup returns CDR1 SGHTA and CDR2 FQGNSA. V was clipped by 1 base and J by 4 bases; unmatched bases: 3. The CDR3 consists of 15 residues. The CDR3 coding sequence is TGTGCCAGCAGCTTAGTGCTAGCGGCCACCGGGGAGCTGTTTTTT. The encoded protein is CASSLVLAATGELFF.

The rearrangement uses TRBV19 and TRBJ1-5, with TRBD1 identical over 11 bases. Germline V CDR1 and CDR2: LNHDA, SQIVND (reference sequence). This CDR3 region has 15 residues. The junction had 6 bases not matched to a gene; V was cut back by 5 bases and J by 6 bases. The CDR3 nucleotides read TGTGCCAGTAGTCCGGACAGGGGGCAAGTTCAGCCCCAGCATTTT. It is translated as CASSPDRGQVQPQHF.

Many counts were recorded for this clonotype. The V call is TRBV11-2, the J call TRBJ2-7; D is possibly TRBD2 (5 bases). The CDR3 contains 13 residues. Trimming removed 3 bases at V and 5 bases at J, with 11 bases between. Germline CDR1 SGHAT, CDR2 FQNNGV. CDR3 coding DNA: TGTGCCAGCAGCTTTAACGGAGGCAACGAGCAGTACTTC. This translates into CASSFNGGNEQYF.

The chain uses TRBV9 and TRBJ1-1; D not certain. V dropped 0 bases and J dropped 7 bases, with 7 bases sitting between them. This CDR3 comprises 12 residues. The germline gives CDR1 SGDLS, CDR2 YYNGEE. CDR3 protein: CASSVGLGEAFF. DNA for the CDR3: TGTGCCAGCAGCGTAGGATTGGGTGAAGCTTTCTTT.

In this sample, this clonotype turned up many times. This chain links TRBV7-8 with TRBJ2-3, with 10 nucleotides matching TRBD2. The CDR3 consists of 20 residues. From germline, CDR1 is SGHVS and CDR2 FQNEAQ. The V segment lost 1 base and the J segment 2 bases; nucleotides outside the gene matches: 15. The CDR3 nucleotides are TGTGCCAGCAGCTTAGAGGGCCCCGTACTAGCGGGGCGAATCACAGATACGCAGTATTTT. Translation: CASSLEGPVLAGRITDTQYF. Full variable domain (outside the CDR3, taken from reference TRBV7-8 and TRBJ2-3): GAGVSQSPRYKVAKRGQDVALRCDPISGHVSLFWYQQALGQGPEFLTYFQNEAQLDKSGLPSDRFFAERPEGSVSTLKIQRTQQEDSAVYLCASSLEGPVLAGRITDTQYFGPGTRLTVL.

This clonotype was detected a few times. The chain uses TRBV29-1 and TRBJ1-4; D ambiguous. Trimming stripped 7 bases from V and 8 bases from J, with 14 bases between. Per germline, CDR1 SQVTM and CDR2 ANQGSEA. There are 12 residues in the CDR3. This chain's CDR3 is CSAGSNYEKLFF. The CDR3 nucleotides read TGCAGCGCCGGGAGTAATTACGAAAAACTGTTTTTT.

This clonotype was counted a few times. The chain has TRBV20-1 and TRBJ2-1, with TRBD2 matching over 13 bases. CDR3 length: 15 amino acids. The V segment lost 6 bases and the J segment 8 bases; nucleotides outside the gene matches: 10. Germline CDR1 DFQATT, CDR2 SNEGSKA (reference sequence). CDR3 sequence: CSARGLAGEADEQFF. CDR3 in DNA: TGCAGTGCCCGAGGACTAGCGGGAGAAGCGGATGAGCAGTTCTTC.

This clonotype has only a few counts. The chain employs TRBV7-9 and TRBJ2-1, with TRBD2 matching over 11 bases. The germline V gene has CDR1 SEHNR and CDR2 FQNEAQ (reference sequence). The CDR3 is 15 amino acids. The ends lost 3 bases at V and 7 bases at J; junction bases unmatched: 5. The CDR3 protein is CASSLMGLAENEQFF. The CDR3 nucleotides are TGTGCCAGCAGCTTGATGGGACTAGCGGAAAATGAGCAGTTCTTC.

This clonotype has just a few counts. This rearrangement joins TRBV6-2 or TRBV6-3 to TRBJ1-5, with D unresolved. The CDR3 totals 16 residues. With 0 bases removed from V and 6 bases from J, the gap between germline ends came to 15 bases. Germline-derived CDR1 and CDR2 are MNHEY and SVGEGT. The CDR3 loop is CASSYSISGLGQPQHF. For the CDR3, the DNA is TGTGCCAGCAGTTACTCGATCTCCGGGCTCGGTCAGCCCCAGCATTTT.

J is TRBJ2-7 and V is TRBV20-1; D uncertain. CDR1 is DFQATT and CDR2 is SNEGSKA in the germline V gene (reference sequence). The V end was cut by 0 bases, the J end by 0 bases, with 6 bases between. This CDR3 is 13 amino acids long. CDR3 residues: CSAREWSSYEQYF. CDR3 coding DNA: TGCAGTGCTAGAGAATGGAGCTCCTACGAGCAGTACTTC.

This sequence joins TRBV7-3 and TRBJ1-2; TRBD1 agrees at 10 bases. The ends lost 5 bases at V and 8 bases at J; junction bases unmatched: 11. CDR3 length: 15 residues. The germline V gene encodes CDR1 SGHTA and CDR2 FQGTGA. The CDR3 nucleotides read TGTGCCAGCAGCCCACCGGGACAGGGGCGGGAAGGCTACACCTTC. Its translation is CASSPPGQGREGYTF.

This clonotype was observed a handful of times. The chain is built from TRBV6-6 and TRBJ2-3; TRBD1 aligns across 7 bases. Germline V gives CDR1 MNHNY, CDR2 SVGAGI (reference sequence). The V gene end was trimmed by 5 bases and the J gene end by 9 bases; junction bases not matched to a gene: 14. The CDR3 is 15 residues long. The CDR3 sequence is CASSIGTEGRATQYF. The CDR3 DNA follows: TGTGCCAGCAGTATTGGGACAGAGGGTAGGGCAACGCAGTATTTT.

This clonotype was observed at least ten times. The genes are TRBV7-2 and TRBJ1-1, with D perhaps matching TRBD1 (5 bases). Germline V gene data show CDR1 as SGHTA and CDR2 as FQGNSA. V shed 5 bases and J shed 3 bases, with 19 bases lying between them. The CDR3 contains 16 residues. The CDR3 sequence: CASSRGRGGRDTEAFF. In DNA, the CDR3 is TGTGCCAGCAGCCGCGGCCGGGGGGGTAGGGACACTGAAGCTTTCTTT.

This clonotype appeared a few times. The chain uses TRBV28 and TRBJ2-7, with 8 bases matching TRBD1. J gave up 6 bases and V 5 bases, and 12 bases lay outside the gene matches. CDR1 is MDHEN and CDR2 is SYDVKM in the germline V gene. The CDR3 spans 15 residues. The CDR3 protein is CASSPTLGQGLEQYF. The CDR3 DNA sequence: TGTGCCAGCAGTCCCACTCTTGGACAGGGCCTCGAGCAGTACTTC.

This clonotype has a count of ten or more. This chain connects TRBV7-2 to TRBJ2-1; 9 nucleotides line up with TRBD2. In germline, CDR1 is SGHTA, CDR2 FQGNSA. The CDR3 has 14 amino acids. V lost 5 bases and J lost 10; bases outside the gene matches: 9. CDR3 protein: CASSPSSGAGEQFF. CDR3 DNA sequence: TGTGCCAGCAGCCCCTCTAGCGGGGCGGGGGAGCAGTTCTTC.

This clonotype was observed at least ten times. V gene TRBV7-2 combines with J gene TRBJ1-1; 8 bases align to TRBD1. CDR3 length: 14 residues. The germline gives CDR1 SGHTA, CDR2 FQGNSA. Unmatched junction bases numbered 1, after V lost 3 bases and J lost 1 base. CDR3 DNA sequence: TGTGCCAGCAGCTTCGACAGGGGGAACACTGAAGCTTTCTTT. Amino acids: CASSFDRGNTEAFF.

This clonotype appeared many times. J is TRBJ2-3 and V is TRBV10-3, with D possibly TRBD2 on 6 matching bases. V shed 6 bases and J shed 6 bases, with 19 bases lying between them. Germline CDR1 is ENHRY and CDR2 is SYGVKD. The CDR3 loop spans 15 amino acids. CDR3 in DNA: TGTGCCATCAGCGAAGTGGTAGCGGAACGGGATACGCAGTATTTT. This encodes CAISEVVAERDTQYF.

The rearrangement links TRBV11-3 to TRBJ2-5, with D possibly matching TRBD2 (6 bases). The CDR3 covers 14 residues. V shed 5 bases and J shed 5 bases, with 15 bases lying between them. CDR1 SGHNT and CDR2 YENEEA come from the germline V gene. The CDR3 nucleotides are TGTGCCAGCAGCGCCGACGGGGGATTGGAGACCCAGTACTTC. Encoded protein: CASSADGGLETQYF.